Below, 25 T cell receptor beta chains from the same sample are listed, as sequenced in a study of post-analysis software for immune sequencing data (dated by TCRdb to between 2015 and 2016). General findings and caveats noted by the study authors: Patients showed significantly higher frequencies than controls for a handful of TRBV segments, among them TRBV5-6, TRBV5-1 and TRBV20-1.

These receptors are not linked to any known antigen. The library relied on PCR. For sequencing, an Illumina HiSeq 2500 was employed. To reduce PCR and sequencing biases, unique molecular identifiers were incorporated into the TCR beta cDNA libraries. TCRdb redid the processing of the public reads, applying fastp at Q25 and MiXCR, and retained in-frame beta chains. Every entry covers one CDR3 protein and lists the most common genes and DNA from its rows. For this sample there are 750,000 to 900,000 distinct CDR3 sequences; around 45% appear just once. The ten largest clones capture roughly 5.2% of the sample. The sequencing input was blood. These receptors were taken from a girl between 10 and 17 years old with multiple sclerosis.

The chain combines TRBV27 with TRBJ2-1; 15 bases align to TRBD2. The J segment lost 0 bases and the V segment lost 5 bases, leaving 5 bases of the junction unmatched. Germline loops: CDR1 MNHEY, CDR2 SMNVEV (reference sequence). The CDR3 is made up of 18 amino acids. In DNA form, the CDR3 reads TGTGCCAGCAGTCCAGGACTAGCGGGAGGGCCCTCCTACAATGAGCAGTTCTTC. The encoded protein is CASSPGLAGGPSYNEQFF.

The rearrangement uses TRBV20-1 and TRBJ1-5; 10 positions agree with TRBD1. This CDR3 region has 15 residues. The ends lost 4 bases at V and 2 bases at J; junction bases unmatched: 5. CDR1 and CDR2 from the germline V gene are DFQATT and SNEGSKA (reference sequence). The CDR3 region has the DNA TGCAGTGCTAAAGCTGGGACAGGGGGCAATCAGCCCCAGCATTTT. It specifies CSAKAGTGGNQPQHF.

The sample holds a few counts of this clonotype. The V gene is TRBV9, the J gene TRBJ1-2, with D perhaps matching TRBD1 (5 bases). The CDR3 runs to 14 residues. Trimming removed 3 bases at V and 2 bases at J, with 11 bases between. Per germline, CDR1 SGDLS and CDR2 YYNGEE. The CDR3 loop is CASSEGPANYGYTF. For the CDR3, the DNA is TGTGCCAGCAGCGAGGGACCGGCAAACTATGGCTACACCTTC.

The chain uses TRBV6-7 and TRBJ2-5, with D perhaps TRBD2 (6 bases). TRBV6-7 belongs to the ORF category, with a function that is uncertain. V gave up 1 base and J gave up 4 bases, with 16 bases separating them. This CDR3 spans 16 amino acids. For the CDR3, the DNA is TGTGCCAGCAGTTACTACGCGGGGCCCGGGGGAGAGACCCAGTACTTC. Translating gives CASSYYAGPGGETQYF.

CDR3 coding DNA: TGCGCCAGCAGCCAAAGTTGGCGTTCGGATCAGCCCCAGCATTTT. Its translation: CASSQSWRSDQPQHF. V is TRBV4-1 and J is TRBJ1-5; D unclear. V dropped 2 bases and J dropped 5 bases, with 13 bases sitting between them. Germline loops: CDR1 MGHRA, CDR2 YSYEKL. This CDR3 is built from 15 residues.

The chain uses TRBV14 and TRBJ2-7; D remains unclear. The germline V and J ends were trimmed by 5 bases and 2 bases, with 16 bases remaining between them. Germline loops: CDR1 SGHDN, CDR2 FVKESK. This CDR3 contains 15 residues. This chain's CDR3 is CASSSRTRKTYEQYF. The CDR3 DNA is TGTGCCAGCAGCTCTAGGACGAGGAAGACCTACGAGCAGTACTTC.

The chain couples TRBV29-1 to TRBJ1-2; weak D call: TRBD1 (6 bases). The CDR3 sequence is 15 residues long. V was trimmed by 2 bases and J by 7 bases, leaving 20 bases between them. Germline V gene sequence: CDR1 SQVTM, CDR2 ANQGSEA. The chain's CDR3 is CSVETRETGLGGYTF. In DNA, the CDR3 is TGCAGCGTTGAAACCCGGGAGACAGGACTTGGTGGCTACACCTTC.

This clonotype was observed many times. V usage is TRBV28 and J usage is TRBJ2-1, with TRBD2 matching 11 bases. The ends lost 5 bases at V and 4 bases at J; junction bases unmatched: 4. This CDR3 contains 15 residues. The germline gives CDR1 MDHEN, CDR2 SYDVKM. The CDR3: CASSLAGGGYNEQFF. The CDR3 region has the DNA TGTGCCAGCAGTCTAGCGGGAGGAGGATACAATGAGCAGTTCTTC.

Only a few counts were recorded for this clonotype. The V gene is TRBV27, the J gene TRBJ1-6; 7 nucleotides agree with TRBD1. J gave up 0 bases and V 6 bases, and 5 bases lay outside the gene matches. This CDR3 has 16 amino acids. Germline-derived CDR1 and CDR2 are MNHEY and SMNVEV (reference sequence). CDR3 DNA sequence: TGTGCCAGCAGCCGGACAGGAAGCTCCTATAATTCACCCCTCCACTTT. The encoded protein is CASSRTGSSYNSPLHF.

The CDR3 here is CASWAAGTGGGKLFF. CDR3 DNA sequence: TGTGCCAGCTGGGCGGCCGGGACAGGGGGCGGAAAACTGTTTTTT. The gene calls are TRBV27 and TRBJ1-4; 12 bases match TRBD1. Germline V gives CDR1 MNHEY, CDR2 SMNVEV (reference sequence). There are 15 residues in the CDR3. Germline trimming cut 8 bases from V and 10 bases from J; bases unmatched to any gene: 11.

This rearrangement joins TRBV7-2 to TRBJ1-2; TRBD1 is a possible D gene (5 bases). This CDR3 is built from 17 residues. CDR1 and CDR2 from the germline V gene are SGHTA and FQGNSA. Trimming pared 2 bases from V and 2 bases from J, leaving 18 bases between. In nucleotides, the CDR3 is TGTGCCAGCAGCTTAAGGTCCACAGGTTTCGGAAACTATGGCTACACCTTC. This translates into CASSLRSTGFGNYGYTF.

The chain is built from TRBV20-1 and TRBJ2-1; D is possibly TRBD1 (5 bases). Germline-derived CDR1 and CDR2 are DFQATT and SNEGSKA (reference sequence). This CDR3 has 14 amino acids. V lost 0 bases to trimming and J lost 7 bases, with 13 bases between them. The CDR3 DNA reads TGCAGTGCTAGAGATGATGGGGCGGCGAATGAGCAGTTCTTC. Its protein product is CSARDDGAANEQFF.

This clonotype was observed a handful of times. The chain couples TRBV5-1 to TRBJ2-3; 10 bases agree with TRBD2. This CDR3 has 17 residues. V trimming: 4 bases; J trimming: 3 bases; junction bases outside the gene matches: 11. The germline CDR1 and CDR2 sequences are SGHRS and YFSETQ. The CDR3 DNA follows: TGCGCCAGCAGCGCTGGGACTAGCGAGACTAGAACAGATACGCAGTATTTT. Its protein product is CASSAGTSETRTDTQYF.

This clonotype is a singleton in its sample. The chain uses TRBV5-6 and TRBJ2-1; TRBD2 matches at 12 bases. This CDR3 is 19 amino acids long. From germline, CDR1 is SGHDT and CDR2 YYEEEE. V dropped 3 bases and J dropped 3; count of bases not matched to a gene: 13. CDR3 nucleotide sequence: TGTGCCAGCAGCTCCGAGACTAGCGGGAGTATTTGGGACTACAATGAGCAGTTCTTC. Translated: CASSSETSGSIWDYNEQFF.

The rearrangement links TRBV7-3 to TRBJ2-1; 7 positions agree with TRBD2. Per germline, CDR1 SGHTA and CDR2 FQGTGA. The junction had 5 bases not matched to a gene; V was cut back by 2 bases and J by 7 bases. This CDR3 is built from 14 residues. CDR3 sequence reads: CASSLSGTTNEQFF. The CDR3 DNA reads TGTGCCAGCAGCTTATCCGGGACTACAAATGAGCAGTTCTTC.

The chain combines TRBV7-2 with TRBJ1-6, with a tentative D call TRBD1 (5 bases). Germline lookup yields CDR1 SGHTA and CDR2 FQGNSA. Trimming removed 4 bases at V and 5 bases at J, with 15 bases between. CDR3 length equals 16 residues. The CDR3 DNA reads TGTGCCAGCAGCTCTCGGTTGGGGGGAAATAATTCACCCCTCCACTTT. It codes for CASSSRLGGNNSPLHF.

This clonotype was recorded a few times. This chain joins TRBV9 and TRBJ2-3; possibly TRBD1 or TRBD2 for D (5 bases each). The V and J ends lost 4 bases and 0 bases respectively, with 12 bases between them. Germline CDR1 is SGDLS and CDR2 is YYNGEE. The CDR3 is 15 residues long. The CDR3 nucleotides are TGTGCCAGCAGCTCCCGGGGCCACAGCACAGATACGCAGTATTTT. Translated: CASSSRGHSTDTQYF.

Comments on this clonotype: At one end the junction does not follow the germline gene, possibly because of a read error. The chain carries TRBV7-2 and TRBJ1-1; no clear D. This CDR3 spans 15 amino acids. The germline V gene encodes CDR1 SGHTA and CDR2 FQGNSA. The CDR3 bases are TGTGCCAGCAGCCAAACCCTCGAGCGTGACACTGAAGCTTTTTTT. Protein sequence: CASSQTLERDTEAFF.

The V and J genes are TRBV30 and TRBJ2-7, with 11 bases that match TRBD2. Germline V gene lookup returns CDR1 GTSNPN and CDR2 SVGIG (reference sequence). V shed 1 base, J shed 3 bases, and the junction held 2 bases outside the gene matches. The CDR3 covers 14 residues. The CDR3 DNA follows: TGTGCCTGGAGTGCAGGGACTAGCGGCTACGAGCAGTACTTC. This gives the protein CAWSAGTSGYEQYF.

This clonotype was recorded many times. This sequence joins TRBV29-1 and TRBJ2-1, with D perhaps TRBD2 (6 bases). The CDR3 totals 12 residues. V lost 2 bases and J 4 bases, leaving 6 bases between the germline ends. The germline CDR1 and CDR2 sequences are SQVTM and ANQGSEA. The CDR3 DNA reads as TGCAGCGTTGAACGGGGGTACAATGAGCAGTTCTTC. Translated: CSVERGYNEQFF.

The chain has TRBV9 and TRBJ2-2; D is perhaps TRBD2 (6 bases). Looked up from germline, CDR1 is SGDLS and CDR2 is YYNGEE. The CDR3 loop spans 15 amino acids. V was clipped by 0 bases and J by 7 bases, with 13 bases between them. CDR3: CASSVEIGGIGELFF. CDR3 bases: TGTGCCAGCAGCGTAGAGATTGGGGGGATCGGGGAGCTGTTTTTT.

This clonotype was detected a few times. The chain recombines TRBV20-1 with TRBJ2-3; TRBD2 aligns across 7 bases. J lost 3 bases, V lost 2 bases, and 14 bases had no gene match. The CDR3 length is 17 residues. CDR1 is DFQATT and CDR2 is SNEGSKA in the germline V gene (reference sequence). This CDR3 reads CSARSQGRRERTDTQYF. CDR3 coding DNA: TGCAGTGCTAGATCTCAGGGACGGCGGGAGAGGACAGATACGCAGTATTTT.

The J gene is TRBJ1-1, the V gene TRBV2, with TRBD1 as a possible D gene (6 bases). Germline loops: CDR1 SNHLY, CDR2 FYNNEI. The CDR3 extends over 13 amino acids. V was clipped by 5 bases and J by 6 bases, with 13 bases between them. CDR3 in DNA: TGTGCCAGCAGTCCACAGGGCTTCGCTGAAGCTTTCTTT. It specifies CASSPQGFAEAFF.

This chain joins TRBV10-3 and TRBJ2-5; tentative D call: TRBD2 (6 bases). The V gene's germline CDR1 is ENHRY and CDR2 SYGVKD. The CDR3 is made up of 13 amino acids. The V gene lost 6 bases and the J gene lost 3 bases, with 11 bases spanning the gap. The chain's CDR3 is CAIRSSAEETQYF. The CDR3 DNA sequence: TGTGCCATCAGATCTAGCGCCGAAGAGACCCAGTACTTC.

The chain has TRBV6-4 and TRBJ1-6; D is possibly TRBD1 (6 bases). The CDR3 spans 13 residues. CDR1 MRHNA and CDR2 SNTAGT come from the germline V gene. Trimming took 6 bases from V and 9 from J, leaving 12 bases between them. The CDR3 coding sequence is TGTGCCAGCAGAGCGGACAGTGGTTCACCCCTCCACTTT. This codes for CASRADSGSPLHF.